This TCR beta chain was captured by sequencing in a study of shared clonotypes between healthy human individuals. Study-wide results and limits: In contrast to clonotypes shared by all four donors, non-shared clonotypes had lower generation probabilities.

It was across several immunoSEQ plates that each subset's genomic DNA was evenly split. For sorted subsets, about 190 ng DNA per replicate equaled some 27,000 T cell genomes. Assay: immunoSEQ multiplex PCR; the TCRdb copy retains only in-frame clones and omits some. The sample lists some 680,000 clones; 73% were seen once. This clone was observed many times. Its antigen is not known. The CDR3 is 15 amino acids. V trimming: 1 base; J trimming: 6 bases; junction bases outside the gene matches: 6. Germline-derived CDR1 and CDR2 are SGHAT and FQNNGV. This clonotype originated in a woman younger than 45 in good health. The chain couples TRBV11-2 to TRBJ2-7, with TRBD2 identical over 10 bases. Sequenced material: memory CD4+ T cells sorted from blood. Documented subset: CD45RA-negative fraction. CDR3 nucleotides: TGTGCCAGCAGCTTAGGTATGGGGACTAGCGCCGAGCAGTACTTC. Encoded protein: CASSLGMGTSAEQYF.